These 8 T cell receptor beta chains were sequenced from one sample in a study of cytomegalovirus exposure and HLA in healthy donors. The PCR ran on 60 Vbeta and 13 Jbeta primers. The data were produced by immunoSEQ multiplex PCR, yet TCRdb's version contains in-frame clones alone and is incomplete. The sample holds 85,000 to 100,000 clones, roughly 67% seen once. Sequenced input: PBMCs. Source of these receptors: a human donor in good health.

The table lists this clone with a few counts. J is TRBJ1-6 and V is TRBV5-4, with D possibly TRBD1 on 6 matching bases. CDR3 length: 15 residues. Germline CDR1 and CDR2: SGHNT and YYREEE (reference sequence). V was trimmed by 0 bases and J by 7 bases, leaving 11 bases between them. The CDR3 loop reads CASSLAAGVNSPLHF. In DNA, the CDR3 is TGTGCCAGCAGCTTGGCTGCAGGGGTCAATTCACCCCTCCACTTT.

This clone was detected only once. The genes are TRBV5-1 and TRBJ1-2; TRBD1 is a possible D gene (6 bases). Per the germline V gene, CDR1 is SGHRS and CDR2 is YFSETQ. V was clipped by 5 bases and J by 3 bases, with 11 bases between them. The CDR3 is 13 amino acids. DNA for the CDR3: TGCGCCAGCAGAGAGACAGGAGACTATGGCTACACCTTC. Encoded protein: CASRETGDYGYTF.

The chain couples TRBV10-3 to TRBJ1-5; TRBD1 matches 9 bases. J lost 7 bases, V lost 4 bases, and 11 bases had no gene match. Germline V gives CDR1 ENHRY, CDR2 SYGVKD. CDR3 length equals 16 residues. The CDR3 region is CAISGTLTGGGQPQHF. The CDR3 DNA reads as TGTGCCATCAGTGGTACACTGACAGGGGGTGGACAGCCCCAGCATTTT.

The chain joins TRBV9 to TRBJ2-5; D is perhaps TRBD1 (6 bases). Looked up from germline, CDR1 is SGDLS and CDR2 is YYNGEE. The V gene lost 0 bases and the J gene lost 4 bases, with 16 bases spanning the gap. The CDR3 totals 16 residues. CDR3 in amino acids: CASSVAGGSTGETQYF. The CDR3 DNA sequence: TGTGCCAGCAGCGTAGCTGGGGGCAGTACTGGAGAGACCCAGTACTTC.

The rearrangement joins TRBV2 to TRBJ2-4, with D possibly TRBD1 on 5 matching bases. The germline gives CDR1 SNHLY, CDR2 FYNNEI. This CDR3 region has 13 residues. Trimming took 8 bases from V and 0 from J, leaving 8 bases between them. DNA of the CDR3: TGTGCCAGCGTAACAGGAGCCAAAAACATTCAGTACTTC. Protein: CASVTGAKNIQYF.

This rearrangement joins TRBV7-2 to TRBJ2-7; tentative D call: TRBD2 (7 bases). Germline lookup yields CDR1 SGHTA and CDR2 FQGNSA. The CDR3 has 14 amino acids. Trimming left V 5 bases short and J 7 bases short, with 18 bases between. This CDR3 is CASSRIAGGREQYF. The DNA of the CDR3 is TGTGCCAGCAGCCGTATCGCCGGGGGGCGGGAGCAGTACTTC.

This chain joins TRBV2 and TRBJ2-2; the D gene is possibly TRBD1 (6 bases). The germline V and J ends were trimmed by 3 bases and 3 bases, with 8 bases remaining between them. The germline V gene encodes CDR1 SNHLY and CDR2 FYNNEI. This CDR3 has 14 amino acids. CDR3 loop: CASSDEGDTGELFF. The CDR3 region has the DNA TGTGCCAGCAGTGACGAGGGGGACACCGGGGAGCTGTTTTTT.

The gene calls are TRBV7-2 and TRBJ2-5, with 11 bases lining up with TRBD2. The V gene's germline CDR1 is SGHTA and CDR2 FQGNSA. V dropped 5 bases and J dropped 4; count of bases not matched to a gene: 6. The CDR3 runs to 15 residues. The CDR3 DNA sequence: TGTGCCAGCAGCCGTAGCGGGGGGGCAGGAGAGACCCAGTACTTC. It encodes CASSRSGGAGETQYF.